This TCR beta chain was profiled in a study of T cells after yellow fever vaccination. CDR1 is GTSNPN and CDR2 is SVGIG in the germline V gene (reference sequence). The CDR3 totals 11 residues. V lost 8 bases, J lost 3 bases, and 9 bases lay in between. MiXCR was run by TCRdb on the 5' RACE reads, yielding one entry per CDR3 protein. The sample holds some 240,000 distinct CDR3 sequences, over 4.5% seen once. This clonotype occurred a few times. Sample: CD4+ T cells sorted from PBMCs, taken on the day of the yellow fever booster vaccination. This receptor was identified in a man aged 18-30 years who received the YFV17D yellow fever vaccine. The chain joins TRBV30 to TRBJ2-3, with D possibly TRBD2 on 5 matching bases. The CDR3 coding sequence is TGTGCCACCTCGGGGACAGATACGCAGTATTTT. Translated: CATSGTDTQYF.